A single sample gave rise to the 28 T cell receptor beta chains below, sequenced in a study of blood T cell repertoires in COVID-19. The repertoire was sequenced with immunoSEQ multiplex PCR; TCRdb's copy has only in-frame clones and lacks some. The repertoire consists of over 85,000 clones, with 86% occurring once and the leading ten covering about 7.2%. Sequenced material: peripheral blood. These TCRs come from a man aged 55 to 70 with acute or convalescent COVID-19.

The J gene is TRBJ2-2, the V gene TRBV5-6; 8 nucleotides match TRBD1. The V gene end was trimmed by 0 bases and the J gene end by 10 bases; junction bases not matched to a gene: 5. The length of the CDR3 is 14 residues. Germline V CDR1 and CDR2: SGHDT, YYEEEE. CDR3 sequence reads: CASSLETGDEELFF. The CDR3, as DNA: TGTGCCAGCAGCTTGGAGACAGGGGACGAGGAGCTGTTTTTT. The whole variable domain, filled in from reference TRBV5-6 and TRBJ2-2, reads DAGVTQSPTHLIKTRGQQVTLRCSPKSGHDTVSWYQQALGQGPQFIFQYYEEEERQRGNFPDRFSGHQFPNYSSELNVNALLLGDSALYLCASSLETGDEELFFGEGSRLTVL.

The genes are TRBV10-3 and TRBJ2-1; 8 bases agree with TRBD1. This CDR3 contains 14 residues. Germline CDR1 reads ENHRY; CDR2 reads SYGVKD. Trimming removed 4 bases from V and 5 bases from J; junction bases left unmatched: 4. The DNA for the CDR3 is TGTGCCATCAGTGGCCAGGGACAGGACAATGAGCAGTTCTTC. It codes for CAISGQGQDNEQFF.

The chain recombines TRBV5-4 with TRBJ1-4, with D uncertain. The CDR3 length is 18 residues. Trimming took off 0 bases at V and 3 bases at J, with 18 bases between the two ends. Germline V gene data show CDR1 as SGHNT and CDR2 as YYREEE (reference sequence). Written as DNA, the CDR3 is TGTGCCAGCAGCTTGGAAGCGGCTTCCCCGGCGGCTAATGAAAAACTGTTTTTT. Translating it yields CASSLEAASPAANEKLFF.

This clone was picked up one time. This CDR3 is CSASIGQGNSPLHF. The DNA of the CDR3 is TGCAGTGCTAGTATTGGACAGGGAAATTCACCCCTCCACTTT. The chain employs TRBV20-1 and TRBJ1-6, with 8 bases matching TRBD1. Germline V lookup: CDR1 DFQATT, CDR2 SNEGSKA (reference sequence). V was pared by 3 bases and J by 7 bases, with 5 bases of the junction left unmatched. The CDR3 length is 14 residues.

This clone was counted a single time. The V gene is TRBV5-1, the J gene TRBJ1-3; unclear D gene. Germline-derived CDR1 and CDR2 are SGHRS and YFSETQ. This CDR3 spans 15 amino acids. V was pared by 1 base and J by 0 bases, with 8 bases between. CDR3 DNA: TGCGCCAGCAGCTTGTATCCGTTCTCTGGAAACACCATATATTTT. Its translation is CASSLYPFSGNTIYF.

This chain connects TRBV11-3 to TRBJ2-5, with D possibly matching TRBD2 (6 bases). V gave up 1 base and J gave up 5 bases, with 11 bases separating them. The CDR3 is 14 amino acids. Germline CDR1 and CDR2: SGHNT and YENEEA. For the CDR3, the DNA is TGTGCCAGCAGCTTAGGGTCGGGGGTGGAGACCCAGTACTTC. As protein: CASSLGSGVETQYF.

This chain connects TRBV5-1 to TRBJ2-7, with D perhaps matching TRBD2 (6 bases). There are 15 residues in the CDR3. Trimming cost V 0 bases and J 1 base, with 11 bases left between them. Looked up from germline, CDR1 is SGHRS and CDR2 is YFSETQ. The CDR3 here is CASSLVVGGSYEQYF. CDR3 DNA: TGCGCCAGCAGCTTGGTCGTCGGGGGTTCCTACGAGCAGTACTTC.

The rearrangement uses TRBV7-2 and TRBJ1-5; D not certain. Germline values: CDR1 SGHTA, CDR2 FQGNSA. CDR3 length: 14 residues. V was trimmed by 5 bases and J by 0 bases, leaving 8 bases between them. In DNA form, the CDR3 reads TGTGCCAGCAGCCCCCGGTCTAGCAATCAGCCCCAGCATTTT. Translated: CASSPRSSNQPQHF.

The genes are TRBV3-1 (or the pseudogene TRBV3-2) and TRBJ1-1; 8 bases align to TRBD1. The germline V gene has CDR1 LGHDT and CDR2 YNNKEL (reference sequence). This CDR3 comprises 14 residues. V lost 3 bases and J lost 6; bases outside the gene matches: 6. The CDR3 region has the DNA TGTGCCAGCAGCCACCAGGACAGGGCAGCTGAAGCTTTCTTT. It encodes CASSHQDRAAEAFF.

The genes are TRBV5-1 and TRBJ2-7; D may be TRBD1 (6 bases). CDR1 is SGHRS, CDR2 YFSETQ, per germline. There are 14 residues in the CDR3. V dropped 0 bases and J dropped 0 bases, with 7 bases sitting between them. CDR3 protein: CASSLGTDSYEQYF. The CDR3 DNA sequence: TGCGCCAGCAGCTTGGGGACAGACTCCTACGAGCAGTACTTC.

The V gene is TRBV6-1, the J gene TRBJ1-2; D is unclear. Germline CDR1 reads MNHNS; CDR2 reads SASEGT. This CDR3 contains 12 residues. Trimming took 3 bases from V and 4 from J, leaving 6 bases between them. The CDR3 DNA follows: TGTGCCAGCAGTGAGCAGTCCTATGGCTACACCTTC. Protein sequence: CASSEQSYGYTF.

J is TRBJ1-3 and V is TRBV19; D ambiguous. Germline CDR1 LNHDA, CDR2 SQIVND (reference sequence). Trimming left V 3 bases short and J 4 bases short, with 7 bases between. The CDR3 consists of 13 residues. The CDR3 DNA reads as TGTGCCAGTAGTATTTTAGAGGGAAACACCATATATTTT. It translates to CASSILEGNTIYF.

The chain is built from TRBV2 and TRBJ1-1; D is unclear. Per germline, CDR1 SNHLY and CDR2 FYNNEI. The CDR3 spans 13 residues. V lost 4 bases, J lost 1 base, and 7 bases lay in between. For the CDR3, the DNA is TGTGCCAGCAGTGGGACTTGGAACACTGAAGCTTTCTTT. Its protein is CASSGTWNTEAFF. The whole variable domain, remainder taken from reference TRBV2 and TRBJ1-1, is EPEVTQTPSHQVTQMGQEVILRCVPISNHLYFYWYRQILGQKVEFLVSFYNNEISEKSEIFDDQFSVERPDGSNFTLKIRSTKLEDSAMYFCASSGTWNTEAFFGQGTRLTVV.

V gene TRBV30 combines with J gene TRBJ1-5; 7 nucleotides match TRBD1. The length of the CDR3 is 16 residues. Germline lookup yields CDR1 GTSNPN and CDR2 SVGIG (reference sequence). Trimming removed 0 bases from V and 1 base from J; junction bases left unmatched: 6. CDR3 residues: CAWSVQGFVSNQPQHF. DNA of the CDR3: TGTGCCTGGAGTGTACAGGGGTTCGTAAGCAATCAGCCCCAGCATTTT.

The chain joins TRBV6-2 or TRBV6-3 to TRBJ2-7; perhaps TRBD2 as D (6 bases). The CDR3 totals 15 residues. V lost 5 bases and J 3 bases, leaving 17 bases between the germline ends. Germline lookup yields CDR1 MNHEY and CDR2 SVGEGT. The CDR3 DNA sequence: TGTGCCAGCAGTCCGTGGATAGCGGAAGGCTACGAGCAGTACTTC. Encoded protein: CASSPWIAEGYEQYF.

The rearrangement uses TRBV6-2 or TRBV6-3 and TRBJ1-2; maybe TRBD1 (5 bases). The germline V and J ends were trimmed by 6 bases and 5 bases, with 19 bases remaining between them. Germline V lookup: CDR1 MNHEY, CDR2 SVGEGT. The CDR3 length is 15 residues. The CDR3 reads CASSPVGRGIYGYTF. CDR3 coding DNA: TGTGCCAGCAGCCCCGTGGGGCGGGGAATTTATGGCTACACCTTC.

The DNA for the CDR3 is TGTGCCAGCAGTGAACAGGGATTTGTCTCTGAAGCTTTCTTT. It encodes CASSEQGFVSEAFF. The chain is built from TRBV2 and TRBJ1-1; D perhaps matches TRBD1 (5 bases). With 2 bases removed from V and 6 bases from J, the gap between germline ends came to 13 bases. The CDR3 spans 14 residues. The germline V gene encodes CDR1 SNHLY and CDR2 FYNNEI.

The chain carries TRBV7-2 and TRBJ1-3; possible D gene TRBD1, 6 bases. The CDR3 loop spans 13 amino acids. Trimming left V 10 bases short and J 1 base short, with 11 bases between. Germline assignment: CDR1 SGHTA and CDR2 FQGNSA. The CDR3 sequence: CATHTGSGNTIYF. CDR3 bases: TGTGCCACTCATACAGGGTCTGGAAACACCATATATTTT.

CDR3 sequence (DNA): TGTGCCAGCTCCCGCGGCCAGGGGTATAATGAAAAACTGTTTTTT. It encodes CASSRGQGYNEKLFF. The V and J genes are TRBV18 and TRBJ1-4; TRBD1 might be the D (6 bases). Germline CDR1 and CDR2: KGHSH and LQKENI. There are 15 residues in the CDR3. V gave up 6 bases and J gave up 4 bases, with 15 bases separating them.

The J gene is TRBJ1-2, the V gene TRBV5-4, with a possible D match to TRBD1 (5 bases). Germline loops: CDR1 SGHNT, CDR2 YYREEE (reference sequence). The V and J ends lost 1 base and 1 base respectively, with 8 bases between them. This CDR3 has 14 amino acids. The CDR3 DNA follows: TGTGCCAGCAGCTTGCCAGGGAATAACTATGGCTACACCTTC. Residues: CASSLPGNNYGYTF.

The V call is TRBV6-6, the J call TRBJ1-1; D is unresolved. This CDR3 has 12 residues. Germline V CDR1 and CDR2: MNHNY, SVGAGI (reference sequence). V was shortened by 4 bases and J by 1 base, with 4 bases between the two germline ends. CDR3 region: CASSSGNTEAFF. The DNA for the CDR3 is TGTGCCAGCAGTTCCGGGAACACTGAAGCTTTCTTT.

This clone appeared a single time. V usage is TRBV19 and J usage is TRBJ2-3; the D gene is possibly TRBD2 (5 bases). Between the trimmed V and J ends, which lost 6 bases and 2 bases, there was a span of 15 bases. This CDR3 region has 15 residues. Germline V gives CDR1 LNHDA, CDR2 SQIVND (reference sequence). The CDR3 nucleotides are TGTGCCAGTAGCCGAACGGGGTCTAACACAGATACGCAGTATTTT. The encoded protein is CASSRTGSNTDTQYF.

The chain links TRBV30 to TRBJ2-5; maybe TRBD2 (7 bases). V dropped 4 bases and J dropped 5 bases, with 14 bases sitting between them. Germline loops: CDR1 GTSNPN, CDR2 SVGIG (reference sequence). The CDR3 runs 13 residues. In DNA form, the CDR3 reads TGTGCCTGGACGGGGGGCAACTGGGAGACCCAGTACTTC. Translation gives CAWTGGNWETQYF.

This chain connects TRBV9 to TRBJ1-1; the match to TRBD1 covers 9 bases. This CDR3 has 16 amino acids. The trim removed 5 bases at V and 2 bases at J, leaving 10 bases unmatched. CDR1 and CDR2 from the germline V gene are SGDLS and YYNGEE. CDR3 loop: CASSPGTGKGNTEAFF. CDR3 in DNA: TGTGCCAGCAGTCCCGGGACAGGGAAGGGTAACACTGAAGCTTTCTTT.

This chain uses TRBV23-1 with TRBJ1-2, with D perhaps matching TRBD1 (5 bases). TRBV23-1 is an ORF, and what it does is uncertain. The ends were cut back, 7 bases at V and 5 bases at J, with 23 bases in the middle. This CDR3 is built from 16 residues. CDR3 DNA: TGCGCCAGCACCCGCCCTGACAGCCGTAAGTATTATGGCTACACCTTC. Residues: CASTRPDSRKYYGYTF.

The chain employs TRBV29-1 and TRBJ2-1; D is undetermined. The CDR3 is 15 residues long. Germline lookup yields CDR1 SQVTM and CDR2 ANQGSEA. V shed 0 bases and J shed 0 bases, with 9 bases lying between them. This CDR3 reads CSVEEGLISYNEQFF. In nucleotides, the CDR3 is TGCAGCGTTGAAGAGGGCTTGATCTCCTACAATGAGCAGTTCTTC.

The chain couples TRBV27 to TRBJ1-2, with TRBD1 matching 8 bases. Per germline, CDR1 MNHEY and CDR2 SMNVEV (reference sequence). The CDR3 has 14 amino acids. V lost 6 bases to trimming and J lost 5 bases; unmatched junction nucleotides: 8. In DNA, the CDR3 is TGTGCCAGCAGCAGAGGGACAGGTCCATATGGCTACACCTTC. This codes for CASSRGTGPYGYTF.

This clone came up a few times. The chain employs TRBV6-5 and TRBJ1-1, with no clear D. Trimming removed 6 bases at V and 1 base at J, with 9 bases between. There are 13 residues in the CDR3. Germline V gene data show CDR1 as MNHEY and CDR2 as SVGAGI. The CDR3 spells CASRTHRNTEAFF. In DNA, the CDR3 is TGTGCCAGCAGGACACACCGGAACACTGAAGCTTTCTTT.